A single sample is the source of the 24 T cell receptor beta chains below, sequenced in a study of sequential checkpoint blockade in melanoma (dated by TCRdb to 2018 to 2020). Library preparation used the immunoSEQ multiplex PCR assay. As stored in TCRdb, this immuneACCESS dataset retains in-frame rearrangements with V and J assigned. A fraction of the clones does not appear; measured against another copy, unresolved V genes explain less than half of the discrepancy, and the remainder lacks a known reason. In this sample the table shows 3,000 to 4,000 clones, approximately 22% of which occur a single time. The top ten clonotypes cover 16% of the sample. The treatment or condition label on this specimen signifies: randomized to nivolumab then ipilimumab (arm A) or the reverse (arm B). The source was tumor tissue (inferred from file names), collected from a patient given nivolumab and ipilimumab in sequence. These TCRs come from a human donor with melanoma.

A single count supports this clone. The CDR3 sequence: CASGPGLVGTDTQYF. The CDR3 nucleotides are TGTGCTAGTGGCCCCGGACTGGTTGGGACAGATACGCAGTATTTT. V gene TRBV12-5 combines with J gene TRBJ2-3, with a possible D match to TRBD2 (5 bases). V lost 6 bases to trimming and J lost 3 bases, with 16 bases between them. The CDR3 covers 15 residues. Germline V gives CDR1 LGHNT, CDR2 FRNRAP.

This sequence joins TRBV4-1 and TRBJ1-5; TRBD1 might be the D (5 bases). The CDR3 length is 17 residues. V was clipped by 0 bases and J by 1 base, with 13 bases between them. Germline CDR1 reads MGHRA; CDR2 reads YSYEKL. The CDR3 reads CASSQDGGAYSNQPQHF. CDR3 sequence (DNA): TGCGCCAGCAGCCAAGATGGAGGGGCGTACAGCAATCAGCCCCAGCATTTT.

Many counts were recorded for this clone. The rearrangement joins TRBV6-8 to TRBJ2-3; D remains unclear. Germline V gene sequence: CDR1 MNHGY, CDR2 SAAAGT. This CDR3 has 13 residues. The V gene lost 3 bases and the J gene lost 3 bases, with 7 bases spanning the gap. The CDR3 region is CASSYARTDTQYF. CDR3 bases: TGTGCCAGCAGTTATGCCAGGACAGATACGCAGTATTTT.

This clone appeared a few times. The V gene is TRBV10-3, the J gene TRBJ1-2; D ambiguous. The CDR3 runs to 14 residues. V lost 2 bases and J 7 bases, leaving 14 bases between the germline ends. CDR1 and CDR2 from the germline V gene are ENHRY and SYGVKD. The CDR3 loop is CAISEVTRMAGYTF. DNA of the CDR3: TGTGCCATCAGTGAGGTGACAAGGATGGCTGGCTACACCTTC.

V is TRBV7-1 and J is TRBJ1-2; 8 nucleotides match TRBD1. TRBV7-1 is noted as an ORF with a role that remains uncertain. The junction had 7 bases not matched to a gene; V was cut back by 7 bases and J by 6 bases. This CDR3 spans 13 amino acids. The chain's CDR3 is CASTMTGVDGYTF. In nucleotides, the CDR3 is TGTGCCAGCACCATGACAGGGGTGGATGGCTACACCTTC.

The rearrangement uses TRBV19 and TRBJ1-2, with D maybe TRBD1 (5 bases). This CDR3 is 14 amino acids long. CDR1 is LNHDA, CDR2 SQIVND, per germline (reference sequence). V dropped 7 bases and J dropped 4 bases, with 16 bases sitting between them. The CDR3 reads CASTPARDLYGYTF. DNA of the CDR3: TGTGCCAGTACCCCGGCCAGGGATCTCTATGGCTACACCTTC.

This clone was counted a single time. The J gene is TRBJ1-5, the V gene TRBV19; 7 positions match TRBD1. The length of the CDR3 is 15 residues. From germline, CDR1 is LNHDA and CDR2 SQIVND (reference sequence). Unmatched junction bases numbered 5, after V lost 6 bases and J lost 0 bases. CDR3 sequence: CASRATGLSNQPQHF. In nucleotides, the CDR3 is TGTGCCAGTAGAGCGACAGGGCTTAGCAATCAGCCCCAGCATTTT.

At least ten counts were recorded for this clone. The V call is TRBV9, the J call TRBJ1-4, with a weak D call TRBD1 (5 bases). Germline assignment: CDR1 SGDLS and CDR2 YYNGEE. The length of the CDR3 is 14 residues. Trimming left V 3 bases short and J 5 bases short, with 11 bases between. CDR3 sequence (DNA): TGTGCCAGCAGCGGGGGCGGAATCAATGAAAAACTGTTTTTT. It encodes CASSGGGINEKLFF.

This clone was counted only a few times. V and J are TRBV6-8 and TRBJ2-1, with 8 positions matching TRBD2. The germline CDR1 and CDR2 sequences are MNHGY and SAAAGT. V trimming: 6 bases; J trimming: 4 bases; junction bases outside the gene matches: 11. There are 16 residues in the CDR3. CDR3 in DNA: TGTGCCAGCAGCCCGCGGGGGCGGGGGGATTACAATGAGCAGTTCTTC. Amino acid sequence: CASSPRGRGDYNEQFF.

Sample share makes this clone medium-sized (0.01 to 0.1%). The V and J genes are TRBV11-3 and TRBJ2-3; D uncertain. Trimming shortened V by 0 bases and J by 6 bases, and 13 bases separated the two germline ends. The CDR3 is 15 residues long. Germline-derived CDR1 and CDR2 are SGHNT and YENEEA. In DNA, the CDR3 is TGTGCCAGCAGCTTAGATTATAAGTTAGGGGATACGCAGTATTTT. This gives the protein CASSLDYKLGDTQYF. The variable domain in full, completed from reference TRBV11-3 and TRBJ2-3, reads EAGVVQSPRYKIIEKKQPVAFWCNPISGHNTLYWYLQNLGQGPELLIRYENEEAVDDSQLPKDRFSAERLKGVDSTLKIQPAELGDSAVYLCASSLDYKLGDTQYFGPGTRLTVL.

The chain links TRBV7-1 to TRBJ1-1, with D maybe TRBD1 (5 bases). TRBV7-1 is treated as an ORF (open reading frame) with a function not yet certain. This CDR3 has 13 amino acids. V was pared by 11 bases and J by 0 bases, with 13 bases between. The CDR3 here is CAVAGGLNTEAFF. CDR3 DNA: TGTGCCGTCGCCGGGGGTTTGAACACTGAAGCTTTCTTT.

The V call is TRBV9, the J call TRBJ2-2; TRBD1 matches 7 bases. Trimming cost V 3 bases and J 2 bases; bases outside gene matches: 1. Germline CDR1 reads SGDLS; CDR2 reads YYNGEE. The CDR3 length is 14 residues. CDR3 amino acids: CASSGQGNTGELFF. The CDR3 DNA reads TGTGCCAGCAGCGGACAGGGAAACACCGGGGAGCTGTTTTTT. The whole variable domain, remainder taken from reference TRBV9 and TRBJ2-2, is DSGVTQTPKHLITATGQRVTLRCSPRSGDLSVYWYQQSLDQGLQFLIQYYNGEERAKGNILERFSAQQFPDLHSELNLSSLELGDSALYFCASSGQGNTGELFFGEGSRLTVL.

J is TRBJ2-5 and V is TRBV18; TRBD1 aligns across 8 bases. Trimming at V came to 5 bases and at J to 5 bases, leaving 10 bases not matched to a gene. The CDR3 contains 15 residues. Germline loops: CDR1 KGHSH, CDR2 LQKENI. The CDR3 DNA is TGTGCCAGCTCAACCCCCGACAGGGGAGAGGAGACCCAGTACTTC. This codes for CASSTPDRGEETQYF.

The chain is built from TRBV10-2 and TRBJ1-1, with D maybe TRBD1 (6 bases). Per the germline V gene, CDR1 is WSHSY and CDR2 is SAAADI. CDR3 length equals 13 residues. Trimming removed 4 bases at V and 4 bases at J, with 10 bases between. CDR3 sequence reads: CASSAKGGTEAFF. DNA of the CDR3: TGCGCCAGCAGTGCCAAGGGGGGCACTGAAGCTTTCTTT.

The rearrangement uses TRBV19 and TRBJ2-2; D ambiguous. The CDR3 totals 11 residues. The V and J ends lost 11 bases and 3 bases respectively, with 7 bases between them. Germline V gives CDR1 LNHDA, CDR2 SQIVND (reference sequence). CDR3 DNA sequence: TGTGCCGACGGCTACACCGGGGAGCTGTTTTTT. This gives the protein CADGYTGELFF.

V gene TRBV18 combines with J gene TRBJ1-3; TRBD1 aligns across 7 bases. The CDR3 is made up of 17 amino acids. After removal of 4 bases from V and 1 base from J, the junction contained 10 bases not matched to a gene. Germline CDR1 KGHSH, CDR2 LQKENI. The CDR3 DNA is TGTGCCAGCTCACGGCAAACTACAGGGGCTTCTGGAAACACCATATATTTT. This sequence encodes CASSRQTTGASGNTIYF.

The table lists this clone with many counts. The V and J genes are TRBV7-6 and TRBJ2-7, with TRBD2 matching over 11 bases. The germline V gene encodes CDR1 SGHVS and CDR2 FNYEAQ. The CDR3 totals 14 residues. Trimming took 4 bases from V and 3 from J; bases not matched to a gene: 2. The chain's CDR3 is CASSSTSGIYEQYF. CDR3 in DNA: TGTGCCAGCAGCTCGACTAGCGGGATCTACGAGCAGTACTTC.

Many counts were recorded for this clone. V usage is TRBV6-1 and J usage is TRBJ2-7, with unresolved D. V dropped 1 base and J dropped 0 bases, with 7 bases sitting between them. Germline CDR1 is MNHNS and CDR2 is SASEGT. The CDR3 spans 14 residues. The CDR3 DNA reads TGTGCCAGCAGTGAAGATTGGGGCTCCTACGAGCAGTACTTC. Translating it yields CASSEDWGSYEQYF.

This clone was observed once. This chain joins TRBV10-2 and TRBJ2-2; TRBD2 is a possible D gene (5 bases). The length of the CDR3 is 14 residues. CDR1 and CDR2 (germline): WSHSY, SAAADI. V was pared by 9 bases and J by 1 base, with 12 bases between. In DNA, the CDR3 is TGCGCCAGTAGCGACGGAGGGAACACCGGGGAGCTGTTTTTT. Protein product: CASSDGGNTGELFF.

This clone has just a few counts. V is TRBV6-8 and J is TRBJ1-6; no clear D. The CDR3 spans 15 residues. Germline values: CDR1 MNHGY, CDR2 SAAAGT. The V gene lost 7 bases and the J gene lost 0 bases, with 10 bases spanning the gap. CDR3 loop: CASNAGGSYNSPLHF. CDR3 bases: TGTGCCAGCAACGCAGGTGGCTCCTATAATTCACCCCTCCACTTT.

In its sample, this clone ranks as medium-sized (0.01 to 0.1%). The V and J genes are TRBV5-1 and TRBJ1-1; D gene uncertain. Per the germline V gene, CDR1 is SGHRS and CDR2 is YFSETQ. This CDR3 has 14 residues. Trimming removed 0 bases from V and 4 bases from J, with 10 bases in between. The CDR3 region has the DNA TGCGCCAGCAGCTTGGTATCCGCAAGCACTGAAGCTTTCTTT. It translates to CASSLVSASTEAFF. The full variable domain, in which reference TRBV5-1 and TRBJ1-1 provide the parts outside the CDR3, is KAGVTQTPRYLIKTRGQQVTLSCSPISGHRSVSWYQQTPGQGLQFLFEYFSETQRNKGNFPGRFSGRQFSNSRSEMNVSTLELGDSALYLCASSLVSASTEAFFGQGTRLTVV.

The J gene is TRBJ1-2, the V gene TRBV18, with no clear D. The CDR3 loop spans 13 amino acids. CDR1 and CDR2 (germline): KGHSH, LQKENI. The V and J ends lost 2 bases and 1 base respectively, with 5 bases between them. CDR3 protein: CASSPRVNYGYTF. The CDR3 coding sequence is TGTGCCAGCTCACCAAGGGTTAACTATGGCTACACCTTC.

This clone appeared a few times. The chain has TRBV11-3 and TRBJ2-7; D might be TRBD1 (8 bases). V was trimmed by 1 base and J by 5 bases, leaving 12 bases between them. This CDR3 contains 14 residues. The germline gives CDR1 SGHNT, CDR2 YENEEA. The CDR3 bases are TGTGCCAGCAGCTTAGGGACAGGGAGGGACGAGCAGTACTTC. This gives the protein CASSLGTGRDEQYF.

This clone was observed many times. The rearrangement uses TRBV6-8 and TRBJ2-3; D uncertain. The V and J ends lost 7 bases and 4 bases respectively, with 18 bases between them. The CDR3 is 15 residues long. Germline V gene lookup returns CDR1 MNHGY and CDR2 SAAAGT. CDR3 sequence: CASTAGGSNSDTQYF. The DNA of the CDR3 is TGTGCCAGCACCGCCGGCGGCTCGAATTCAGATACGCAGTATTTT.